This is a list of T cell receptor beta chains from one sample in a study of tumor-infiltrating lymphocytes in primary liver carcinoma. TCRdb fed the multiplex PCR reads into MiXCR, producing one record per CDR3 protein. The data contain nearly 200,000 distinct CDR3 sequences, around 60% of them singletons. Material: peripheral blood. The origin of the receptors is a woman aged 60-75 years with primary liver carcinoma and hepatitis B virus infection. The CDR3 runs from the conserved cysteine through the conserved F or W. Fields, in order: clone size, V gene, D gene, J gene, CDR3 DNA, CDR3 protein. D genes are given only for firm matches. The size of a clone is reported for some rows only, either as once, few or many, or as a class for expanded clones.

>NA|TRBV11-2|TRBD1|TRBJ1-6
TGTGCCAGCAGCTTAAGTGGGACAGGGTTCTCATCCCTCCACTTT
CASSLSGTGFSSLHF
>many|TRBV12-3/TRBV12-4|NA|TRBJ2-7
TGTGCCAGCAGTCCAACAGGGCTTCCGGGGGAGCAGTACTTC
CASSPTGLPGEQYF
>NA|TRBV30|NA|TRBJ1-5
TGTGCCTGGAGTGGATCCGTTGGAAATCAGCCCCAGCATTTT
CAWSGSVGNQPQHF
>once|TRBV28|NA|TRBJ2-5
TGTGCCAGCAGTTTAAGGGCAGGGGGGTTTCGGGAGACCCAGTACTTC
CASSLRAGGFRETQYF
>NA|TRBV28|NA|TRBJ2-7
TGTGCCAGCAGTGGGGCTAGGGGGCAGTACTTC
CASSGARGQYF
>many|TRBV6-1|NA|TRBJ2-7
TGTGCCAGCAGTGACCGATCCGAGCAGTACTTC
CASSDRSEQYF
>NA|TRBV11-2|TRBD2|TRBJ2-7
TGTGCCAGCAGCTTGGGGAGGGCCTCCGAGCAGTACTTC
CASSLGRASEQYF
>NA|TRBV6-1|NA|TRBJ1-5
TGTGCCAGCAGTGGTGAACGCCGTCAGCCCCAGCATTTT
CASSGERRQPQHF
>many|TRBV5-1|NA|TRBJ1-1
TGCGCCAGCAGCTTGGCACCAGGGAACACTGAAGCTTTCTTT
CASSLAPGNTEAFF
>NA|TRBV29-1|NA|TRBJ2-2
TGCAGCGCCACTCGGGGGACCGGCCACGGGGAGCTATTTTTT
CSATRGTGHGELFF
>NA|TRBV12-3/TRBV12-4|NA|TRBJ2-7
TGTGCCAGCAGTTTGGTCGGGACTGACGGCGAGCAGTACTTC
CASSLVGTDGEQYF
>NA|TRBV12-3/TRBV12-4|NA|TRBJ1-5
TGTGCCAGCAGTTTTTCTTCGGTCCTGAATCAGCCCCAGCATTTT
CASSFSSVLNQPQHF
>NA|TRBV5-6|NA|TRBJ2-1
TGTGCCAGCAGCTGGGACCGGGATCGGAATGAGCAGTTCTTC
CASSWDRDRNEQFF
>once|TRBV5-4|NA|TRBJ1-4
TGTGCCAGCAGCCTGTCGGGGTCGGGAACTAATGAAAAACTGTTTTTT
CASSLSGSGTNEKLFF
>NA|TRBV5-6|NA|TRBJ2-7
TGTGCCAGCAGCCTCGGGCCAGGGAGGTCCTATGAGCAGTACTTC
CASSLGPGRSYEQYF
>NA|TRBV11-2|TRBD1|TRBJ2-5
TGTGCCAGCAGCACCGGGACAGGCCCACGAGAGACCCAGTACTTC
CASSTGTGPRETQYF
>many|TRBV6-2/TRBV6-3|NA|TRBJ2-5
TGTGCCACCCGGGAAGTGGGACAAGAGACCCAGTACTTC
CATREVGQETQYF
>NA|TRBV11-2|TRBD2|TRBJ2-1
TGTGCCAGCAGCCCCGGACTAGTGGGCGATTATAATGAGCAGCTCTTC
CASSPGLVGDYNEQLF
>NA|TRBV11-1|NA|TRBJ2-1
TGTGCCAGCAGCAAGGGCGCTAGTGGCCCCTACAATGAGCAGCTCTTC
CASSKGASGPYNEQLF
>NA|TRBV5-1|TRBD2|TRBJ2-3
TGCGCCAGCAGCTTGGAAGGCGGGAGGGCCAGGCAGTATTTT
CASSLEGGRARQYF
>many|TRBV6-1|TRBD1|TRBJ1-4
TGTGCCAGCACCGCCGGACAGGGGGATGGAAAACTGTTTTTT
CASTAGQGDGKLFF
>NA|TRBV11-1|TRBD2|TRBJ2-7
TGTACCAGTAGCTCACCACTAGCGGGAGCCTATGAGCAGTACTTC
CTSSSPLAGAYEQYF
>NA|TRBV11-2|NA|TRBJ1-5
TGTGCCAGCAGCTCCACGATAGGGTTCGATCAGCCCCAGCATTTT
CASSSTIGFDQPQHF
>NA|TRBV28|TRBD1|TRBJ2-7
TGTGCCAGCAGGTCGGGACAGGGGGGCCCCTACGAGCAGTACTTC
CASRSGQGGPYEQYF
>NA|TRBV7-9|NA|TRBJ1-6
TGTGCCAGCACCGACGGTAGCTCCTATAATTCACCCCTCCACTTT
CASTDGSSYNSPLHF
>NA|TRBV11-1|NA|TRBJ2-5
TGTGCCAGCAGCATGGGGACATCGTACCAAGAGGCCCAGTACTTC
CASSMGTSYQEAQYF
>NA|TRBV5-1|NA|TRBJ2-1
TGCGCCAGCAGGACCTACAATGAGCAGTTCTTC
CASRTYNEQFF
>NA|TRBV7-9|NA|TRBJ1-2
TGTGACAGCAGCTTACAGCCCGCTAACTATGGCTACACCTTC
CDSSLQPANYGYTF
>NA|TRBV6-1|NA|TRBJ2-1
TGTGCCAGCAGCGATTACACCAGCTTGCCACTGTTCTTC
CASSDYTSLPLFF
>NA|TRBV5-4|TRBD2|TRBJ2-3
TGTGCCAGCAGCTCACAACTAGCGGGGAACACAGATACGCAGTATTTT
CASSSQLAGNTDTQYF
>many|TRBV6-5|TRBD2|TRBJ2-2
TGTGCCAGCAGATTTGGCCTAGCGGGTTCTGCCGGGGAGCTGTTTTTT
CASRFGLAGSAGELFF
>NA|TRBV11-2|TRBD2|TRBJ2-1
TGTGCCAGCAGCTTAGTGCTAGCGGGAGCGCCCTACAATGAGCAGTTCTTC
CASSLVLAGAPYNEQFF
>NA|TRBV11-3|TRBD1|TRBJ1-1
TGTGCCAACAGCTCACAGGGGCCAAACACCGAAGCTTTCTTT
CANSSQGPNTEAFF
>NA|TRBV6-4|NA|TRBJ1-5
TGTGCCAGCAGTGAAGTGCCAACTCAGCCCCAGCATTTT
CASSEVPTQPQHF
>NA|TRBV29-1|TRBD2|TRBJ2-7
TGCAGCATGCCGGGACTAGCGGAAGTCGAGCAGTACTTC
CSMPGLAEVEQYF
>many|TRBV6-5|TRBD2|TRBJ2-3
TGTGCCAGCAGCACTAGCGTCCAACGTCGGGATACGCAGTATTTT
CASSTSVQRRDTQYF
>few|TRBV7-9|NA|TRBJ2-1
TGTGCCAGCGGAAGAGGCTCCTACAATGAGCAGTTCTTC
CASGRGSYNEQFF
>many|TRBV4-1|NA|TRBJ2-6
TGCGCCAGCTCCCGGGTTGGGGCCAACGTCCTGACTTTC
CASSRVGANVLTF
>NA|TRBV6-6|NA|TRBJ1-5
TGTGCCAGCAGTTACTCGATGGGGAACAATCAGTCCCAGCATTTT
CASSYSMGNNQSQHF
>few|TRBV25-1|TRBD1|TRBJ2-7
TGTGCCAGCAGACTGACAGGGTCCTACGAGCAGTACTTC
CASRLTGSYEQYF
>NA|TRBV6-1|NA|TRBJ2-1
TGTGCCAGCTGGGGGTACCCCCTAGCAAACAATGAGCAGTTCTTC
CASWGYPLANNEQFF
>NA|TRBV11-2|NA|TRBJ2-7
TGTGCTAGCAGCCTAGAGGTGCTAGTAAACGAGCAGTGCTTC
CASSLEVLVNEQCF
>NA|TRBV4-1|NA|TRBJ2-2
TGCGCCAGCAGCCGAGTAGACATGGGATCTCCGACCTGGGAGCTGTTTTTT
CASSRVDMGSPTWELFF
>many|TRBV4-1|NA|TRBJ1-5
TGCGCCAGCAGCCAAGATGGGCGGCAGCCCCAGCATTTT
CASSQDGRQPQHF
>many|TRBV6-1|NA|TRBJ2-7
TGTGCCAGCAGTGAAATCCCAGGGGCGGGGGCCGAGCAGTACTTC
CASSEIPGAGAEQYF
>few|TRBV11-2|NA|TRBJ2-1
TGTGCCAGCAGCCGTGAACTAGGGAATGAGCAGTTCTTC
CASSRELGNEQFF
>NA|TRBV11-2|NA|TRBJ2-1
TGTGCCATCAGCTTAAGTGGGACGTACAATAAGCAGTTCTTC
CAISLSGTYNKQFF